These T cell receptor beta chains were read from a single sample in a study of cytomegalovirus exposure and HLA in healthy donors. Sequencing used immunoSEQ multiplex PCR; TCRdb keeps in-frame clones, though not all of them. The table lists approximately 76,000 clones, roughly two thirds of them singletons. What was sequenced was PBMCs. Receptors were obtained from a woman aged 40-49 years in good health and CMV-seropositive. Both conserved end residues are part of each CDR3. The D gene is left open where the match is weak. A clone size is listed for some rows: how often the clone was seen (once, few, many), or a class if it is expanded.

NA	TRBV28	NA	TRBJ1-2	13	CAIRDYLNYGYTF	TGTGCCATCAGGGACTACCTGAACTATGGCTACACCTTC
NA	TRBV5-1	TRBD1	TRBJ2-7	15	CASSLMTDRVGEQYF	TGCGCCAGCAGCTTGATGACGGACAGGGTGGGTGAGCAGTACTTC
NA	TRBV7-2	NA	TRBJ2-2	15	CASSQAFTNTGELFF	TGTGCCAGCAGCCAGGCCTTTACGAACACCGGGGAGCTGTTTTTT
NA	TRBV5-6	NA	TRBJ2-7	14	CASSRRNRDYEQYF	TGTGCCAGCAGTCGAAGAAACAGGGACTACGAGCAGTACTTC
NA	TRBV2	NA	TRBJ1-1	15	CASRMGLMRNTEAFF	TGTGCCAGCAGGATGGGACTAATGAGGAACACTGAAGCTTTCTTT
NA	TRBV5-1	NA	TRBJ1-1	14	CASSLGWQNTEAFF	TGCGCCAGCAGCTTGGGATGGCAGAACACTGAAGCTTTCTTT
NA	TRBV5-4	NA	TRBJ1-2	12	CASSADSVGYTF	TGTGCCAGCAGCGCGGATTCAGTTGGCTACACCTTC
NA	TRBV9	TRBD2	TRBJ2-1	14	CASASGQPDNEQFF	TGTGCCAGCGCTAGCGGGCAACCAGACAATGAGCAGTTCTTC
NA	TRBV20-1	NA	TRBJ1-5	11	CSAPGRGPQHF	TGCAGTGCCCCCGGTAGGGGGCCCCAGCATTTT
NA	TRBV7-2	TRBD1	TRBJ2-5	15	CASRARDRGQETQYF	TGTGCCAGCAGAGCCCGGGACAGGGGGCAAGAGACCCAGTACTTC
NA	TRBV30	TRBD1	TRBJ1-2	13	CAWRTGGLQGYTF	TGTGCCTGGAGGACAGGGGGCCTTCAAGGCTACACCTTC
NA	TRBV5-5	TRBD1	TRBJ1-1	12	CASSLGQTGAFF	TGTGCCAGCAGCCTGGGACAGACCGGAGCTTTCTTT
once	TRBV19	NA	TRBJ2-2	18	CASRKPLARTGLTGELFF	TGTGCCAGTCGGAAACCCCTGGCCCGAACAGGGTTAACCGGGGAGCTGTTTTTT
NA	TRBV27	NA	TRBJ2-7	12	CASNSNSYEQYF	TGTGCCAGCAACTCCAACTCCTACGAGCAGTACTTC
NA	TRBV2	TRBD1	TRBJ1-1	12	CASSELPQGAFF	TGTGCCAGCAGCGAACTTCCACAGGGGGCTTTCTTT
NA	TRBV5-8	TRBD1	TRBJ1-2	14	CASPLRGPSYGYTF	TGTGCCAGCCCACTGAGGGGGCCCTCGTATGGCTACACCTTC
NA	TRBV19	TRBD2	TRBJ2-3	16	CASSPLGGGFTDTQYF	TGTGCCAGTAGTCCCCTTGGCGGGGGATTCACAGATACGCAGTATTTT
once	TRBV7-9	TRBD2	TRBJ2-1	18	CASSRLFSGGFRGNEQFF	TGTGCCAGCAGCCGCCTATTCAGCGGGGGGTTTCGTGGGAATGAGCAGTTCTTC
NA	TRBV5-4	TRBD1	TRBJ2-1	14	CASSPGQDYNEQFF	TGTGCCAGCAGCCCGGGACAGGACTACAATGAGCAGTTCTTC
once	TRBV6-5	TRBD1	TRBJ1-1	15	CASSSPGTANTEAFF	TGTGCCAGCAGTTCCCCCGGGACAGCGAACACTGAAGCTTTCTTT
once	TRBV25-1	NA	TRBJ2-1	13	CASSEPRGNEQFF	TGTGCCAGCAGTGAACCCCGAGGGAATGAGCAGTTCTTC
NA	TRBV5-1	NA	TRBJ2-7	13	CASSPTVSYEQYF	TGCGCCAGCAGCCCAACAGTCTCCTACGAGCAGTACTTC
NA	TRBV6-4	TRBD2	TRBJ2-1	14	CASSEQAGGNEQFF	TGTGCCAGCAGTGAACAAGCGGGAGGCAATGAGCAGTTCTTC
NA	TRBV5-1	TRBD1	TRBJ2-1	14	CASSFGTGANEQFF	TGCGCCAGCAGCTTCGGGACAGGGGCCAATGAGCAGTTCTTC